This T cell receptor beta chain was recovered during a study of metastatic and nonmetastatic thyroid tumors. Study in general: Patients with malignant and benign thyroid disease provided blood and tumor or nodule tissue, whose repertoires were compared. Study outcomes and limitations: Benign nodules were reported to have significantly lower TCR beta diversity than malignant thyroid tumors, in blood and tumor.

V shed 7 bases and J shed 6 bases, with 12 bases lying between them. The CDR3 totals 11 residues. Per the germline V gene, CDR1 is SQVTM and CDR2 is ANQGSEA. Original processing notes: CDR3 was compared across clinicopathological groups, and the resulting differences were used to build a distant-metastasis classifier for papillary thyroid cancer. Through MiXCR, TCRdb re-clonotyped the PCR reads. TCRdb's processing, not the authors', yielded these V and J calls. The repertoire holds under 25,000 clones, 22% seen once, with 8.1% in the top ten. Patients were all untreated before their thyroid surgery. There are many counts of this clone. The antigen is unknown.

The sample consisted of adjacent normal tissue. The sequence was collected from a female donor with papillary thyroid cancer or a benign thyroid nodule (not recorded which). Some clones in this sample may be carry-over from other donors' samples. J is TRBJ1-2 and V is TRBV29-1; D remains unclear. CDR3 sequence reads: CSARTADGYTF. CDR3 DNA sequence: TGCAGCGCCCGGACGGCCGATGGCTACACCTTC.